Each of the 27 T cell receptor beta chains below was sequenced from the same sample in a study of early T cells in non-severe SARS-CoV-2 infection. TCRdb redid the calling of the 5' RACE reads with MiXCR, one entry per CDR3 protein. Of 32,000 or so distinct CDR3 sequences in the sample, about 6.2% were seen once. Sample: whole blood. The receptors shown here come from an adult who was a healthcare worker with PCR-confirmed SARS-CoV-2 infection or an uninfected control (not recorded which).

The table lists this clonotype with a few counts. The chain recombines TRBV19 with TRBJ2-1; possible D gene TRBD2, 5 bases. V lost 4 bases and J lost 0, with 13 bases in between. The CDR3 is 16 residues long. From germline, CDR1 is LNHDA and CDR2 SQIVND (reference sequence). CDR3 DNA sequence: TGTGCCAGTAGTAGGGAAGGACGGGGCTCCTACAATGAGCAGTTCTTC. This gives the protein CASSREGRGSYNEQFF. Combining the CDR3 with reference TRBV19 and TRBJ2-1 gives the whole variable domain DGGITQSPKYLFRKEGQNVTLSCEQNLNHDAMYWYRQDPGQGLRLIYYSQIVNDFQKGDIAEGYSVSREKKESFPLTVTSAQKNPTAFYLCASSREGRGSYNEQFFGPGTRLTVL.

The chain uses TRBV4-3 and TRBJ2-2; no reliable D call. The germline V gene has CDR1 LGHNA and CDR2 YSLEER. V dropped 3 bases and J dropped 6 bases, with 11 bases sitting between them. This CDR3 region has 14 residues. The CDR3 DNA sequence: TGCGCCAGCAGCCATGAGGTTAGGGCCGGGGAGCTGTTTTTT. Translation gives CASSHEVRAGELFF.

The rearrangement uses TRBV4-3 and TRBJ2-4, with D hard to call. The germline V gene encodes CDR1 LGHNA and CDR2 YSLEER. V lost 0 bases, J lost 15 bases, and 15 bases lay in between. The CDR3 has 13 amino acids. CDR3 sequence reads: CASSQDFSTDLYF. CDR3 nucleotides: TGCGCCAGCAGCCAAGATTTCAGCACGGACCTGTACTTC.

This clonotype was recorded a few times. This chain links TRBV6-1 with TRBJ2-7, with D possibly TRBD1 on 7 matching bases. Germline CDR1 is MNHNS and CDR2 is SASEGT. Deletions cut 2 bases from V and 1 base from J, with 9 bases between. CDR3 length: 14 amino acids. CDR3 residues: CASSEQGGSYEQYF. The CDR3 nucleotides read TGTGCCAGCAGTGAACAGGGGGGATCCTACGAGCAGTACTTC.

In this sample, this clonotype turned up many times. The gene calls are TRBV25-1 and TRBJ1-1, with 7 bases matching TRBD1. Germline CDR1 MGHDK, CDR2 SYGVNS. This CDR3 contains 13 residues. After removal of 7 bases from V and 1 base from J, the junction contained 3 bases not matched to a gene. The DNA for the CDR3 is TGTGCCAGCACGGGACAGCCGAACACTGAAGCTTTCTTT. This sequence encodes CASTGQPNTEAFF. Based on the CDR3 plus reference TRBV25-1 and TRBJ1-1, the full variable domain is EADIYQTPRYLVIGTGKKITLECSQTMGHDKMYWYQQDPGMELHLIHYSYGVNSTEKGDLSSESTVSRIRTEHFPLTLESARPSHTSQYLCASTGQPNTEAFFGQGTRLTVV.

This clonotype was seen a few times. This chain uses TRBV12-3 or TRBV12-4 with TRBJ2-7; the match to TRBD2 covers 10 bases. J gave up 7 bases and V 6 bases, and 6 bases lay outside the gene matches. This CDR3 has 13 residues. The chain's CDR3 is CASRVAGGREQYF. The CDR3 DNA reads TGTGCCAGCAGAGTAGCGGGAGGCAGAGAGCAGTACTTC.

This clonotype has more than one count but fewer than ten. V usage is TRBV20-1 and J usage is TRBJ2-1, with 9 bases identical to TRBD2. V gave up 3 bases and J gave up 4 bases; unmatched junction bases: 10. CDR1 and CDR2 (germline): DFQATT, SNEGSKA (reference sequence). The CDR3 consists of 16 residues. For the CDR3, the DNA is TGCAGTGCTAGGGGCCGACGCGGGAGGGGATACAATGAGCAGTTCTTC. This translates into CSARGRRGRGYNEQFF.

This clonotype has ten or more counts. The rearrangement joins TRBV20-1 to TRBJ2-5; D may match TRBD1 or TRBD2 (7 bases each). Looked up from germline, CDR1 is DFQATT and CDR2 is SNEGSKA (reference sequence). Trimming took off 6 bases at V and 4 bases at J, with 18 bases between the two ends. The CDR3 contains 14 residues. CDR3 region: CSAKGAGERETQYF. CDR3 DNA sequence: TGCAGTGCAAAGGGGGCGGGAGAAAGAGAGACCCAGTACTTC.

This clonotype turned up a few times. V and J are TRBV11-2 and TRBJ2-3; the D gene is possibly TRBD2 (5 bases). Trimming pared 4 bases from V and 1 base from J, leaving 9 bases between. Germline V gene data show CDR1 as SGHAT and CDR2 as FQNNGV. The CDR3 loop spans 14 amino acids. CDR3 in DNA: TGTGCCAGCAGCTACAACGGGGGCACAGATACGCAGTATTTT. It codes for CASSYNGGTDTQYF.

This clonotype was picked up many times. The chain couples TRBV20-1 to TRBJ2-5, with D possibly being TRBD1 (6 bases). CDR3 length: 14 residues. V was clipped by 0 bases and J by 3 bases, with 11 bases between them. Germline V gene lookup returns CDR1 DFQATT and CDR2 SNEGSKA (reference sequence). The CDR3 DNA is TGCAGTGCTAGAGATTGGTCAGGGGAAGAGACCCAGTACTTC. Translation gives CSARDWSGEETQYF.

This clonotype was counted only a few times. This chain uses TRBV28 with TRBJ2-3; 9 bases are a match to TRBD2. The CDR3 loop spans 17 amino acids. The V gene's germline CDR1 is MDHEN and CDR2 SYDVKM. V shed 5 bases and J 0 bases; nucleotides not matched to a gene: 9. CDR3 sequence (DNA): TGTGCCAGCAGTCCGTATACTAGCGGGTCTAGCACAGATACGCAGTATTTT. This codes for CASSPYTSGSSTDTQYF. The full variable domain, in which reference TRBV28 and TRBJ2-3 provide the parts outside the CDR3, is DVKVTQSSRYLVKRTGEKVFLECVQDMDHENMFWYRQDPGLGLRLIYFSYDVKMKEKGDIPEGYSVSREKKERFSLILESASTNQTSMYLCASSPYTSGSSTDTQYFGPGTRLTVL.

The table lists this clonotype with many counts. The genes are TRBV20-1 and TRBJ1-1; TRBD1 matches 11 bases. V lost 5 bases to trimming and J lost 4 bases; unmatched junction nucleotides: 6. CDR1 and CDR2 (germline): DFQATT, SNEGSKA (reference sequence). The CDR3 consists of 14 residues. Written as DNA, the CDR3 is TGCAGTGCTGTCCGGGACAGGGGGGGCACTGAAGCTTTCTTT. Its protein product is CSAVRDRGGTEAFF.

This clonotype was detected ten times or more. The rearrangement links TRBV5-4 to TRBJ2-7; 9 bases agree with TRBD2. The CDR3 has 13 amino acids. The junction had 3 bases not matched to a gene; V was cut back by 5 bases and J by 3 bases. Germline V gives CDR1 SGHNT, CDR2 YYREEE (reference sequence). The CDR3 is CASRTSGNYEQYF. CDR3 bases: TGTGCCAGCAGGACTAGCGGAAACTACGAGCAGTACTTC.

This clonotype was found many times. The chain carries TRBV6-5 and TRBJ1-6; D call uncertain. Germline CDR1 MNHEY, CDR2 SVGAGI. This CDR3 comprises 12 residues. Trimming removed 5 bases from V and 2 bases from J, with 1 base in between. CDR3 loop: CASSPYNSPLHF. The CDR3 DNA follows: TGTGCCAGCAGTCCCTATAATTCACCCCTCCACTTT.

This clonotype has just a few counts. CDR3 in amino acids: CSARLPGGSDTQYF. The CDR3 DNA is TGCAGTGCTAGACTCCCGGGGGGTTCCGATACGCAGTATTTT. This sequence joins TRBV20-1 and TRBJ2-3, with 7 bases that match TRBD2. V shed 2 bases and J 6 bases; nucleotides not matched to a gene: 8. The V gene's germline CDR1 is DFQATT and CDR2 SNEGSKA (reference sequence). CDR3 size: 14 residues.

This clonotype came up many times. The V call is TRBV29-1, the J call TRBJ2-3; D may be TRBD1 or TRBD2 (5 bases each). The CDR3 has 14 residues. The V gene lost 4 bases and the J gene lost 0 bases, with 11 bases spanning the gap. CDR1 SQVTM and CDR2 ANQGSEA come from the germline V gene. CDR3: CSVAARDSTDTQYF. DNA for the CDR3: TGCAGCGTTGCAGCCAGGGACAGCACAGATACGCAGTATTTT.

This clonotype was seen repeatedly, ten times or more. V is TRBV9 and J is TRBJ2-3; D remains ambiguous. Trimming removed 0 bases from V and 2 bases from J, with 7 bases in between. The CDR3 contains 14 residues. Germline CDR1 SGDLS, CDR2 YYNGEE. CDR3 region: CASSVVSSTDTQYF. The CDR3 nucleotides are TGTGCCAGCAGCGTAGTTAGTTCCACAGATACGCAGTATTTT.

The sample holds many counts of this clonotype. The chain recombines TRBV4-1 with TRBJ1-3; D is ambiguous. This CDR3 is 12 amino acids long. Germline assignment: CDR1 MGHRA and CDR2 YSYEKL. Trimming removed 3 bases at V and 9 bases at J, with 9 bases between. The CDR3 spells CASSHTESTIYF. DNA for the CDR3: TGCGCCAGCAGCCACACGGAAAGCACCATATATTTT.

This chain uses TRBV6-6 with TRBJ2-3; D not resolved. This CDR3 region has 16 residues. The germline V gene encodes CDR1 MNHNY and CDR2 SVGAGI (reference sequence). V gave up 0 bases and J gave up 5 bases, with 15 bases separating them. The CDR3 coding sequence is TGTGCCAGCAGTTACTCGACGGGTGAATCTGGAGATACGCAGTATTTT. Translating it yields CASSYSTGESGDTQYF.

This clonotype showed up many times. The J gene is TRBJ2-7, the V gene TRBV6-1; maybe TRBD2 (6 bases). V was clipped by 5 bases and J by 6 bases, with 14 bases between them. The germline gives CDR1 MNHNS, CDR2 SASEGT. The CDR3 spans 13 residues. The CDR3 loop is CASSPWAGTEQYF. CDR3 bases: TGTGCCAGCAGTCCCTGGGCGGGGACCGAGCAGTACTTC.

The rearrangement uses TRBV9 and TRBJ1-3; tentatively, D is TRBD1 (6 bases). The germline V and J ends were trimmed by 4 bases and 4 bases, with 15 bases remaining between them. CDR3 size: 15 residues. Germline V gene lookup returns CDR1 SGDLS and CDR2 YYNGEE. CDR3 protein: CASSTGGGSGNTIYF. CDR3 coding DNA: TGTGCCAGCAGCACAGGTGGGGGCTCAGGAAACACCATATATTTT.

This clonotype ranks as medium-sized. Here the CDR3 reads CASSKAPSGSSYNEQFF. DNA of the CDR3: TGTGCCAGCAGCAAAGCGCCTAGCGGGAGCTCCTACAATGAGCAGTTCTTC. This rearrangement joins TRBV21-1 to TRBJ2-1; the D segment call TRBD2 is taken from the table without a DNA check. TRBV21-1 is a known pseudogene. This CDR3 is 17 amino acids long.

Comments on this clonotype: At one of its ends the junction is not consistent with the germline gene, which may arise from a read error. The V gene is TRBV7-8, the J gene TRBJ2-7, with 11 bases lining up with TRBD2. The CDR3 contains 15 residues. Germline CDR1 SGHVS, CDR2 FQNEAQ. This CDR3 reads CASSLAASSGREQYF. The CDR3 DNA is TGTGCCAGCAGCCTAGCAGCGTCTAGCGGGAGGGAGCAGTACTTC.

This clonotype occurred many times. J is TRBJ2-5 and V is TRBV18; possible D gene TRBD2, 5 bases. Germline lookup yields CDR1 KGHSH and CDR2 LQKENI. Trimming left V 2 bases short and J 4 bases short, with 11 bases between. The CDR3 contains 14 residues. CDR3 in DNA: TGTGCCAGCTCACCATTCCGCGCGGGAGAGACCCAGTACTTC. Residues: CASSPFRAGETQYF.

This clonotype was detected ten times or more. A read error may account for a junction end that differs from germline. This chain connects TRBV11-2 to TRBJ2-7; D uncertain. Germline V gene sequence: CDR1 SGHAT, CDR2 FQNNGV. This CDR3 is 14 amino acids long. The CDR3 nucleotides are TGTGCCAGCAGCTTAGATGCGATCTCCCACGAGCAGTACTTC. Translating gives CASSLDAISHEQYF.

The chain joins TRBV10-1 to TRBJ1-1, with D perhaps matching TRBD1 (6 bases). In germline, CDR1 is WNHNN, CDR2 SYGVQD (reference sequence). The CDR3 has 13 residues. The germline V and J ends were trimmed by 2 bases and 6 bases, with 10 bases remaining between them. The CDR3 region is CASSEGRGAEAFF. For the CDR3, the DNA is TGCGCCAGCAGTGAGGGCAGGGGCGCTGAAGCTTTCTTT.

This clonotype was seen a handful of times. This rearrangement joins TRBV7-2 to TRBJ1-6; TRBD1 might be the D (5 bases). Looked up from germline, CDR1 is SGHTA and CDR2 is FQGNSA. The CDR3 is 16 amino acids. V shed 7 bases and J shed 5 bases, with 18 bases lying between them. In nucleotides, the CDR3 is TGTGCCAGCAACCTAATCGGGGCAGGGCATAATTCACCCCTCCACTTT. It encodes CASNLIGAGHNSPLHF.